One T cell receptor beta chain is described in this entry. The data were obtained in a study of shared clonotypes between healthy human individuals. Across the study: Three plates were used per donor for CD4 naive, three for CD4 memory, two for CD8 naive and one for CD8 memory.

The naive CD8 subset, CD45RO-negative cells positively selected for CCR7, excluded terminally differentiated effector memory CD45RA+ cells. Method: immunoSEQ multiplex PCR; TCRdb's copy keeps in-frame clones and lacks some. The sample has over 800,000 clones, about 92% seen once. This CDR3 is built from 15 residues. Germline lookup yields CDR1 LNHDA and CDR2 SQIVND (reference sequence). Trimming at V came to 5 bases and at J to 0 bases, leaving 7 bases not matched to a gene. Sequencing used naive CD8+ T cells sorted from blood. The TCR sequence derives from a man younger than 40 in good health. The gene calls are TRBV19 and TRBJ2-7; 7 bases align to TRBD2. The CDR3 nucleotides read TGTGCCAGTAGTCAGTTCCTAGCGGTCTCCTACGAGCAGTACTTC. This codes for CASSQFLAVSYEQYF. Based on the CDR3 plus reference TRBV19 and TRBJ2-7, the full variable domain is DGGITQSPKYLFRKEGQNVTLSCEQNLNHDAMYWYRQDPGQGLRLIYYSQIVNDFQKGDIAEGYSVSREKKESFPLTVTSAQKNPTAFYLCASSQFLAVSYEQYFGPGTRLTVT.